The clone carrying this T cell receptor (beta chain) was detected only a few times. What it binds is unknown. These data come from a study of identical twins. Points from the study as a whole: Potential partial confounding of zero-insertion analyses by invariant MAIT and iNKT cells was noted.

TCRdb reprocessed the 5' RACE reads via MiXCR and lists one record per CDR3 protein. The sample holds hundreds of thousands of distinct CDR3 sequences, roughly 20% seen once. The CDR3 has 13 residues. Looked up from germline, CDR1 is MNHNS and CDR2 is SASEGT. Trimming took 0 bases from V and 3 from J, leaving 6 bases between them. These data are also associated with another study on T cells expressing NK-cell markers. That work contributes: Sorted CD3+CD56-NKG2C+, CD3+CD56+NKG2C+ and CD3+CD56+NKG2C- T cells supplied the TCR beta repertoires. Of the CD8+ T cell pool in roughly 6 donors, roughly 1.0-7.5% was accounted for by dominant NKG2C+ clonotypes.

Sample: PBMCs. The receptor comes from a woman aged 18 to 35 in good health. The chain is built from TRBV6-1 and TRBJ2-7, with D unresolved. For the CDR3, the DNA is TGTGCCAGCAGTGAAGCACGTTTCTACGAGCAGTACTTC. Residues: CASSEARFYEQYF.